A selection of T cell receptor beta chains follows, all from one sample in a study of identifying expanded T cells in peripheral blood. This table comes from immunoSEQ multiplex PCR, and its TCRdb copy is limited to in-frame clones, with some not included. The top ten clones hold around a fifth of a sample with tens of thousands of clones, 84% of them seen once. The sequenced sample consisted of blood. Source of these receptors: a person between 18 and 75 years old in good health. Each CDR3 is given with its conserved first and last residue. The D gene is left open where the match is weak. A row's size may be missing; if present it is once, few, many or a size class.

CDR3,DNA,D,size,V,J
CASSKPTDEQYF,TGTGCCAGCAGCAAACCGACAGACGAGCAGTACTTC,.,.,TRBV13,TRBJ2-7
CASTIPRTSLNTEAFF,TGTGCCAGCACCATACCTCGAACAAGCCTGAACACTGAAGCTTTCTTT,.,once,TRBV5-8,TRBJ1-1
CASSEMGLKQPQHF,TGTGCCAGCAGTGAAATGGGCCTAAAACAGCCCCAGCATTTT,.,.,TRBV6-1,TRBJ1-5
CSARRGELNYGYTF,TGCAGCGCTCGTCGGGGGGAGCTTAACTATGGCTACACCTTC,.,.,TRBV29-1,TRBJ1-2
CATSREVNGAGGPGYEQYF,TGTGCCACCAGCAGAGAGGTTAATGGAGCGGGAGGGCCTGGCTACGAGCAGTACTTC,TRBD2,.,TRBV15,TRBJ2-7
CASSKVLRTASGSRTYEQYF,TGTGCCAGCAGCAAAGTTCTACGGACAGCTAGCGGGAGTAGGACCTACGAGCAGTACTTC,.,.,TRBV21-1,TRBJ2-7
CAWRVAFYNEQFF,TGTGCCTGGAGGGTAGCTTTCTACAATGAGCAGTTCTTC,.,few,TRBV30,TRBJ2-1
CASSKMGRVQRTDNEQFF,TGTGCCAGCAGCAAAATGGGTCGGGTGCAGCGCACGGACAATGAGCAGTTCTTC,.,.,TRBV21-1,TRBJ2-1
CASSLSSGRAFTGELFF,TGTGCCAGCAGCTTATCTAGCGGGAGGGCCTTCACCGGGGAGCTGTTTTTT,TRBD2,.,TRBV7-2,TRBJ2-2
CASSPSVGGGNEQYF,TGTGCCAGCTCACCCTCGGTTGGAGGGGGCAACGAGCAGTACTTC,.,.,TRBV18,TRBJ2-7
CAISETGTEAFF,TGTGCCATCAGTGAGACCGGGACTGAAGCTTTCTTT,.,.,TRBV10-3,TRBJ1-1
CASSPLDSGSTDTQYF,TGTGCCAGCAGCCCGCTCGATAGCGGGAGTACAGATACGCAGTATTTT,TRBD2,.,TRBV6-4,TRBJ2-3
CASSLTSDSIGGRARNEQFF,TGTGCCAGCAGCTTAACGTCCGATTCTATAGGCGGGAGGGCCAGGAATGAGCAGTTCTTC,TRBD2,once,TRBV7-3,TRBJ2-1